Below, one T cell receptor (beta chain) is given with its context. The table lists this clonotype with a few counts. It lacks a known antigen. The record has no base qualities; no much larger clone is one base away. The record originates from a study of T-cell reconstitution after alpha-beta-depleted transplantation in children (dated by TCRdb to 2015 to 2016). General notes on the study: T-cell immune reconstitution after TCRalphabeta/CD19-depleted allogeneic hematopoietic cell transplantation in children was quantitatively tracked in the study by means of TCR repertoire profiling. The research as a whole found: The apparently early alphabetaT-cell count recovery about two months after transplant was reportedly dependent on only several hundred rapidly expanded clones derived from non-depleted graft cells. In some patients, the high TCRbeta diversity seen at day 60 was put down to recipient T cells and intrathymic progenitors that had survived conditioning. The frequencies of hyperexpanded clones fell over the following months, and after one year, T-cell counts and TCRbeta diversity were mostly attributed to newly produced T cells.

In light of the paper, this sample's treatment or condition label describes: allogeneic hematopoietic cell transplantation with graft depleted of TCRalphabeta T cells and CD19 B cells. The transplant recipients were children given TCRalphabeta/CD19-depleted allogeneic hematopoietic cell grafts. CDR1 ENHRY and CDR2 SYGVKD were looked up in the germline V gene. Spanning cysteine to phenylalanine, the CDR3 consists of 13 amino acids. Only the CDR3 DNA stays, 39 bases, in frame from base 1. V and J are truncated by 6 bases and 1 base respectively, leaving an intervening sequence of 7 bases. Receptors were amplified or captured by PCR. Sequencing used an Illumina HiSeq 2500. Molecular barcoding was employed in the preparation of TCR libraries, with unique molecular identifiers being used to normalize TCRbeta repertoire quantification. The public reads were reanalyzed by TCRdb: fastp trimming at Q25, MiXCR alignment, in-frame beta chains only. For every CDR3 protein sequence, its rows merge into one entry that carries the most common genes and DNA. In all, the sample holds some 290,000 distinct CDR3 sequences, and approximately 23% of those were seen once. The top ten hold about 10% of the sample.

This sample comprised PBMCs, mostly from graft donor cells, obtained 180 days after TCRalphabeta/CD19-depleted stem cell transplant. Here the chain combines TRBV10-3 and TRBJ1-5; the D gene is perhaps TRBD1, from 6 matching bases. This TCR derives from a male patient under 18 who had a stem cell transplant for acute lymphoblastic leukemia, so the T cells may come from the graft donor. The DNA sequence reads TGTGCCATCAGACAGGGAAGCAATCAGCCCCAGCATTTT. Its protein reads: CAIRQGSNQPQHF.